This T cell receptor beta chain comes out of a study of Graves' ophthalmopathy and Graves' hyperthyroidism. The authors amplified TCR beta CDR3 regions from RNA transcripts. RT-PCR was first run with HTBI primers, then multiplex PCR in a second round. MiXCR, run by TCRdb on the multiplex PCR reads, gives a single entry per CDR3 protein. The table has about 660,000 distinct CDR3 sequences, more than 40% seen once. Other autoimmune diseases, uncontrolled infections, pregnancy or lactation led to the exclusion of patients. Germline CDR1 reads MGHDK; CDR2 reads SYGVNS. V gave up 6 bases and J gave up 1 base, with 15 bases separating them. The CDR3 runs 16 residues.

Sequencing was done on a sample of peripheral blood. The clonotype was recovered from an adult man with Graves' ophthalmopathy. This chain connects TRBV25-1 to TRBJ1-4; tentative D call: TRBD1 (5 bases). This CDR3 is CASSQEWDLTNEKLFF. The DNA of the CDR3 is TGTGCCAGCAGCCAAGAGTGGGACCTAACTAATGAAAAACTGTTTTTT.